The present T cell receptor (beta chain) was sequenced within a study of blood T cells in healthy people across ages. Study overall: Every two T cells gave about one barcoded beta molecule via template switching. Study observations and caveats: Per-million-T-cell TCR beta diversity fell roughly linearly with age. Donor CMV status was unknown, possibly confounding expanded clonotype changes.

Sample-barcoded 5' priming and a J-beta primer mix drove a second PCR of roughly 6 to 12 cycles. Each CDR3 protein gets one entry after TCRdb re-called the 5' RACE reads with MiXCR. This table holds fewer than 800,000 distinct CDR3 sequences, around 49% found once. PBMCs, at least 7 million per sample, were isolated. V was pared by 6 bases and J by 6 bases, with 5 bases between. Germline V gene lookup returns CDR1 SNHLY and CDR2 FYNNEI. CDR3 length: 11 amino acids. As concerns this clonotype: Its antigen is not known.

V usage is TRBV2 and J usage is TRBJ2-2, with D uncertain. The clonotype originates from a woman aged 60-75 years in good health. The sequencing input was blood. CDR3 sequence: CASRGSGELFF. The CDR3 nucleotides are TGTGCCAGCAGGGGTTCCGGGGAGCTGTTTTTT.